The rows below give T cell receptor beta chains drawn from one sample of a study of T cells after yellow fever vaccination. TCRdb fed the 5' RACE reads into MiXCR, producing one record per CDR3 protein. This sample has more than 300,000 distinct CDR3 sequences, with around a tenth found just once. The material was CD4+ T cells sorted from PBMCs, obtained 45 days after the yellow fever booster vaccination. These receptors all stem from a man between 18 and 35 years old who received the YFV17D yellow fever vaccine. Both conserved end residues are part of each CDR3. The D gene is left open where the match is weak. Some rows mark clone size as missing; the rest say once, few, many or name a class of expanded clone.

length: 13; V: TRBV18; D: -; J: TRBJ2-1; size: -; DNA: TGTGCCAGCTCACCCCGGGGCAACCATGAGCAGTTCTTC; CDR3: CASSPRGNHEQFF
length: 14; V: TRBV15; D: TRBD1; J: TRBJ1-2; size: many; DNA: TGTGCCACCAGCAGGCCGACAGGGCCCTATGGCTACACCTTC; CDR3: CATSRPTGPYGYTF
length: 11; V: TRBV6-6; D: -; J: TRBJ1-2; size: few; DNA: TGTGCCAGCAGCCGTATGGGTGGCTACACCTTC; CDR3: CASSRMGGYTF
length: 11; V: TRBV6-2/TRBV6-3; D: -; J: TRBJ2-3; size: -; DNA: TGTGCCAGCAAAACCAGCGGTACGCAGTATTTT; CDR3: CASKTSGTQYF
length: 12; V: TRBV20-1; D: -; J: TRBJ2-5; size: many; DNA: TGCAGTGCTAGCAGCGGACAAGAGACCCAGTACTTC; CDR3: CSASSGQETQYF
length: 14; V: TRBV6-5; D: TRBD2; J: TRBJ2-7; size: many; DNA: TGTGCCAGCAGTCTAGCGGGGGGGGCCTACGAGCAGTACTTC; CDR3: CASSLAGGAYEQYF
length: 14; V: TRBV14; D: -; J: TRBJ2-2; size: few; DNA: TGTGCCAGCAGCCAGCCTGGGTCGGACGGGGAGCTGTTTTTT; CDR3: CASSQPGSDGELFF
length: 16; V: TRBV12-3/TRBV12-4; D: -; J: TRBJ2-1; size: -; DNA: TGTGCCAGCAGTGGGCCAGTAGCGTCTTATGGTAATGAGCAGTTCTTC; CDR3: CASSGPVASYGNEQFF
length: 12; V: TRBV2; D: TRBD1; J: TRBJ1-5; size: -; DNA: TGTGCCAGCACAGGGGGCAATGAGCCCCAGCATTTT; CDR3: CASTGGNEPQHF
length: 16; V: TRBV7-9; D: -; J: TRBJ1-4; size: -; DNA: TGTGCCAGCAGCTTAGAGGTCAGGGGTACTAATGAAAAACTGTTTTTT; CDR3: CASSLEVRGTNEKLFF
length: 12; V: TRBV10-3; D: -; J: TRBJ1-5; size: many; DNA: TGTGCCATCAGTGAGGTGGATCAGCCCCAGCATTTT; CDR3: CAISEVDQPQHF
length: 15; V: TRBV5-6; D: -; J: TRBJ2-3; size: many; DNA: TGTGCCAGCAGCTTAAGGGAAACTAGCACAGATACGCAGTATTTT; CDR3: CASSLRETSTDTQYF
length: 16; V: TRBV20-1; D: TRBD2; J: TRBJ2-1; size: -; DNA: TGCAGTGCCGGGACTAGCGGGGGCCTAGACCGCGGTGAGCAGTTCTTC; CDR3: CSAGTSGGLDRGEQFF
length: 16; V: TRBV5-1; D: TRBD2; J: TRBJ2-1; size: many; DNA: TGCGCCAGCAGCGGGAGGGTTCGGCCAGAGGGCAATGAGCAGTTCTTC; CDR3: CASSGRVRPEGNEQFF
length: 16; V: TRBV6-6; D: -; J: TRBJ1-2; size: few; DNA: TGTGCCAGCAGCTACGATAGTACCAGGGTGGGCTATGGCTACACCTTC; CDR3: CASSYDSTRVGYGYTF
length: 13; V: TRBV9; D: -; J: TRBJ2-1; size: few; DNA: TGTGCCAGCAGCGTTTCATTGCGGGATGAGCAGTTCTTC; CDR3: CASSVSLRDEQFF
length: 15; V: TRBV5-1; D: -; J: TRBJ1-1; size: -; DNA: TGCGCCAGCAGCTTGGTCGGAGGATGGAACACTGAAGCTTTCTTT; CDR3: CASSLVGGWNTEAFF
length: 18; V: TRBV7-9; D: TRBD1; J: TRBJ1-5; size: few; DNA: TGTGCCAGCAGCTTAGCGCCGGGACAGCGAAGGGACAATCAGCCCCAGCATTTT; CDR3: CASSLAPGQRRDNQPQHF
length: 10; V: TRBV20-1; D: -; J: TRBJ1-6; size: -; DNA: TGCAGTGCTAGATGGGTGGCCCTCCACTTT; CDR3: CSARWVALHF
length: 17; V: TRBV20-1; D: TRBD2; J: TRBJ2-3; size: few; DNA: TGCAGTGCTAGGTTTCTAGCGGGGGGGCCCAGCACAGATACGCAGTATTTT; CDR3: CSARFLAGGPSTDTQYF
length: 14; V: TRBV6-2/TRBV6-3; D: -; J: TRBJ1-1; size: -; DNA: TGTGCCAGCAGAGATGAGTGGATGAACACTGAAGCTTTCTTT; CDR3: CASRDEWMNTEAFF
length: 13; V: TRBV27; D: TRBD1; J: TRBJ1-2; size: many; DNA: TGTGCCAGCAGTGCGACAGGGGACTATGGCTACACCTTC; CDR3: CASSATGDYGYTF
length: 14; V: TRBV5-4; D: TRBD2; J: TRBJ2-3; size: few; DNA: TGTGCCAGCTTTTGGAGCGGGGGATCAGATACGCAGTATTTT; CDR3: CASFWSGGSDTQYF
length: 14; V: TRBV7-9; D: -; J: TRBJ1-6; size: -; DNA: TGTGCCAGCAGTGGATACGCCTATAATTCACCCCTCCACTTT; CDR3: CASSGYAYNSPLHF
length: 12; V: TRBV29-1; D: -; J: TRBJ2-3; size: -; DNA: TGCAGCGTGAGCCAAACAGAGACTCCGCAGTATTTT; CDR3: CSVSQTETPQYF
length: 14; V: TRBV24-1; D: -; J: TRBJ1-2; size: -; DNA: TGTGCCACCAGTGTGGACGCTCACCCGGATGGCTACACCTTC; CDR3: CATSVDAHPDGYTF
length: 15; V: TRBV11-2; D: -; J: TRBJ1-4; size: -; DNA: TGTGCCAGCAGCTCGACAGTTTCGACTAATGAAAAACTGTTTTTT; CDR3: CASSSTVSTNEKLFF
length: 13; V: TRBV4-3; D: TRBD1; J: TRBJ2-7; size: many; DNA: TGCGCCAGCAGCCCGAACTGGGACAGCCTGCAGTACTTC; CDR3: CASSPNWDSLQYF
length: 14; V: TRBV2; D: -; J: TRBJ2-2; size: few; DNA: TGTGCCAGCGGGGGGCGCGGGAACACCGGGGAGCTGTTTTTT; CDR3: CASGGRGNTGELFF
length: 15; V: TRBV12-3/TRBV12-4; D: -; J: TRBJ1-2; size: many; DNA: TGTGCCAGCACCTATGACCTTTTGCGGTACTATGGCTACACCTTC; CDR3: CASTYDLLRYYGYTF
length: 17; V: TRBV7-6; D: -; J: TRBJ2-3; size: few; DNA: TGTGCCAGCAGCTTAGCGCTTTCAGGGTGGTCCACAGATACGCAGTATTTT; CDR3: CASSLALSGWSTDTQYF
length: 14; V: TRBV12-3/TRBV12-4; D: -; J: TRBJ1-5; size: -; DNA: TGTGCCAGCAGTTTGACAGCGGGCAATCAGCCCCAGCATTTT; CDR3: CASSLTAGNQPQHF
length: 14; V: TRBV7-2; D: -; J: TRBJ1-4; size: few; DNA: TGTGCCAGCAGCTCAGACATACGTGGAATGGAACTGTTTTTT; CDR3: CASSSDIRGMELFF
length: 14; V: TRBV7-2; D: -; J: TRBJ1-1; size: -; DNA: TGTGCCAGCAGCAGACACACAGGGAACACTGAAGCTTTCTTT; CDR3: CASSRHTGNTEAFF
length: 14; V: TRBV3-1; D: -; J: TRBJ1-2; size: once; DNA: TGTGCCAGCAGCCAAGTTGTGGGAAGCTATGGCTACACCTTC; CDR3: CASSQVVGSYGYTF
length: 16; V: TRBV7-6; D: TRBD1; J: TRBJ1-1; size: -; DNA: TGTGCCAGCAGTCTATCACAGGGGAAGATGAACACTGAAGCTTTCTTT; CDR3: CASSLSQGKMNTEAFF
length: 14; V: TRBV6-2/TRBV6-3; D: -; J: TRBJ2-3; size: few; DNA: TGTGCCAGCGGGTCTAGAGGGACCACAGATACGCAGTATTTT; CDR3: CASGSRGTTDTQYF
length: 16; V: TRBV6-2/TRBV6-3; D: TRBD2; J: TRBJ2-1; size: many; DNA: TGTGCCAGCAGTGAGGTTCAAGCGGGGGAGTACAATGAGCAGTTCTTC; CDR3: CASSEVQAGEYNEQFF
length: 16; V: TRBV7-2; D: TRBD2; J: TRBJ2-2; size: few; DNA: TGTGCCAGCAGCTTAGCCGGCGGGGGGGTAGCCGGGGAGCTGTTTTTT; CDR3: CASSLAGGGVAGELFF
length: 13; V: TRBV6-5; D: -; J: TRBJ1-1; size: few; DNA: TGTGCCAGCAGTTACCATCTGAGGGGCGGGACATTCTTT; CDR3: CASSYHLRGGTFF
length: 15; V: TRBV4-1; D: -; J: TRBJ2-4; size: many; DNA: TGCGCCAGCAGCCAAGATCAGGGTCGGGAAAACATTCAGTACTTC; CDR3: CASSQDQGRENIQYF
length: 15; V: TRBV27; D: -; J: TRBJ1-1; size: -; DNA: TGTGCCAGCAGTTTATTGGCGACGGCGAACACTGAAGCTTTCTTT; CDR3: CASSLLATANTEAFF
length: 15; V: TRBV5-1; D: TRBD2; J: TRBJ2-1; size: many; DNA: TGCGCCAGCAGCCCCAGACTAGCGGAGAAGAATGAGCAGTTCTTC; CDR3: CASSPRLAEKNEQFF
length: 16; V: TRBV5-1; D: TRBD1; J: TRBJ1-2; size: -; DNA: TGCGCCAGCAGCTTGGAAATTTTAACAGGGGGCTATGGCTACACCTTC; CDR3: CASSLEILTGGYGYTF